Listed below are T cell receptor beta chains from one sample, sequenced in a study of T-cell memory formation after mild COVID-19. TCRdb processed the 5' RACE reads anew with MiXCR; each CDR3 protein has one entry. The data show about 160,000 distinct CDR3 sequences, with 25% to 40% seen just once and 12% held by the top ten. Input material: PBMCs or a T cell subset sorted from them (not recorded which). Receptors were obtained from an adult woman who had mild COVID-19 (a few samples of this study predate the infection). Cell type and time point are not known. Each CDR3 is given with its conserved first and last residue. The D gene is left open where the match is weak. Size tells how often a clone was seen (once, few, many) or the class of an expanded clone, and some rows leave it out.

TRBJ2-7 | 18 | - | TRBD2 | TRBV6-5 | TGTGCCAGCAGTTACTCGATGGTAGCGGGAGGTGTGCCCTACGAGCAGTACTTC | CASSYSMVAGGVPYEQYF
TRBJ2-7 | 15 | - | TRBD2 | TRBV28 | TGTGCCAGCAGTCCCCCCTTAGGACTAGCGTACGAGCAGTACTTC | CASSPPLGLAYEQYF
TRBJ2-7 | 13 | - | TRBD2 | TRBV7-7 | TGTGCCAGCAGCGTAGGACTAGCGGGGGAGCAGTACTTC | CASSVGLAGEQYF
TRBJ2-5 | 16 | - | TRBD2 | TRBV12-3/TRBV12-4 | TGTGCCTCAAAAGCGGGCGGGGGGGCCCGGCAAGAGACCCAGTACTTC | CASKAGGGARQETQYF
TRBJ2-1 | 12 | - | - | TRBV7-9 | TGTGCCAGCAGCCTCAGCCGCAATGAGCAGTTCTTC | CASSLSRNEQFF
TRBJ2-7 | 15 | few | - | TRBV5-1 | TGCGCCAGCAGCTTGGCCAGGGACGGATCATACGAGCAGTACTTC | CASSLARDGSYEQYF
TRBJ2-1 | 17 | - | TRBD2 | TRBV7-3 | TGTGCCAGCAGCTTAACGTCAGGCGGGAGGGCCGACAATGAGCAGTTCTTC | CASSLTSGGRADNEQFF
TRBJ2-1 | 14 | few | - | TRBV20-1 | TGCAGTGCTAGGAACAGCGACTCCTACAATGAGCAGTTCTTC | CSARNSDSYNEQFF
TRBJ1-2 | 13 | few | - | TRBV20-1 | TGCAGTGCTAACACTCCACAGTCGCCGGGACACACCTTC | CSANTPQSPGHTF
TRBJ2-5 | 17 | few | - | TRBV5-1 | TGCGCCAGCAGCCCCGGTGTATCCATTGTTCTTGTCGAGACCCAGTACTTC | CASSPGVSIVLVETQYF
TRBJ1-2 | 20 | few | TRBD1 | TRBV27 | TGTGCCAGCAGTCCATTATCATTGATAGGGGACAGGGCGGTAGGGAATGGCTACACCTTC | CASSPLSLIGDRAVGNGYTF
TRBJ2-7 | 17 | - | TRBD2 | TRBV29-1 | TGCAGCGTTAGGACAGGGCTTAGACTAGCGGGAGACTACGAGCAGTACTTC | CSVRTGLRLAGDYEQYF
TRBJ2-7 | 14 | - | - | TRBV11-3 | TGTGCCAGCAGGCCAGGGGGGGTTGAGTACGAGCAGTACTTC | CASRPGGVEYEQYF
TRBJ2-5 | 13 | - | TRBD1 | TRBV12-3/TRBV12-4 | TGTGCCAGCAGTCCCAGGGGGCGAGAGACCCAGTACTTC | CASSPRGRETQYF